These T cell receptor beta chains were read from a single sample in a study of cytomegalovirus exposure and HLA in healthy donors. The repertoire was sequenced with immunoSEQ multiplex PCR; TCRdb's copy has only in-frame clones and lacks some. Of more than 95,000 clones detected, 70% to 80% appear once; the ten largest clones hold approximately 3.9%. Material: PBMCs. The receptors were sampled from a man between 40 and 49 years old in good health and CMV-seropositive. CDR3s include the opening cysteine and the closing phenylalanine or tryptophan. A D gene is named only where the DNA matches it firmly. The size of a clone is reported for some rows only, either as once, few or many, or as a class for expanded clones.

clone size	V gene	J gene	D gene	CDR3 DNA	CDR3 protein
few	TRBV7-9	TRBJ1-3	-	TGTGCCAGCAGCTTGGGAGACACCATATATTTT	CASSLGDTIYF
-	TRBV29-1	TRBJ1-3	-	TGCAGCGTTGAAACGAGCTCTGGAAACACCATATATTTT	CSVETSSGNTIYF
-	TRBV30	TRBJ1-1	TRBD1	TGTGCCCGGGAAGGGACAGGGGCCACTGAAGCTTTCTTT	CAREGTGATEAFF
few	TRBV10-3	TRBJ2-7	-	TGTGCCATCAGTGAACCGGGTCAAACTTTGGAGGAGCAGTACTTC	CAISEPGQTLEEQYF
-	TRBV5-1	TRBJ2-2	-	TGCGCCAGCAGCTTGCTCGGGGGCACCGGGGAGCTGTTTTTT	CASSLLGGTGELFF
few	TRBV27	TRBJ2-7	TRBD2	TGTGCCAGCAGTTTGGGTAGCGGGCGGACTCGCCACTACGAGCAGTACTTC	CASSLGSGRTRHYEQYF
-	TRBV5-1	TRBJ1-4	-	TGCGCCAGCAGCCTCCAGGGGAAGGGGAAAGAGGAAAAACTGTTTTTT	CASSLQGKGKEEKLFF
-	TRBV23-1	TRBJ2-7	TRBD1	TGCGCCAGCAGTCAATCGACAGGGCCGGAGACCTACGAGCAGTACTTC	CASSQSTGPETYEQYF
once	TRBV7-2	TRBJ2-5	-	TGTGCCAGCAGCCCTCGTAGCGGAGAGACCCAGTACTTC	CASSPRSGETQYF
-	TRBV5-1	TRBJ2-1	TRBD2	TGCGCCAGCAGCTTCGGAGCGGGAGTGAGGAATGAGCAGTTCTTC	CASSFGAGVRNEQFF
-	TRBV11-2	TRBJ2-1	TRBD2	TGTGCCAGCAGCTTGGAGCTAGCGGGGACGATCTACAATGAGCAGTTCTTC	CASSLELAGTIYNEQFF
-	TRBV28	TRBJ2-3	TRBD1	TGTGCCACCCTGACAGGGGGAATCGGCACAGATACGCAGTATTTT	CATLTGGIGTDTQYF
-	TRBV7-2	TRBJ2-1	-	TGTGCCAGCAGCTTAGGTAGCGGAGTTTACAATGAGCAGTTCTTC	CASSLGSGVYNEQFF
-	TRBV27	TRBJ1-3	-	TGTGCCAGCAGTAGCCGACCGGGAGAGGCTGGAAACACCATATATTTT	CASSSRPGEAGNTIYF
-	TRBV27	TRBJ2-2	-	TGTGCCAGCAGTCAATTTGGACAAGGAGCGAACACCGGGGAGCTGTTTTTT	CASSQFGQGANTGELFF
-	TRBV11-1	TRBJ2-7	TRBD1	TGTGCCAGCAGCTTAGGGGCAGGGGGTTTCTACGAGCAGTACTTC	CASSLGAGGFYEQYF
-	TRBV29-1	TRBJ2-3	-	TGCAGCGTTAATTATTCCACAGATACGCAGTATTTT	CSVNYSTDTQYF
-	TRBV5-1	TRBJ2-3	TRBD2	TGCGCCAGCAGCTTGAGCGGGGGGGCAACAGATACGCAGTATTTT	CASSLSGGATDTQYF
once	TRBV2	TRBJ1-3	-	TGTGCCAGCACTCCGACGGACAGTGGAAACACCATATATTTT	CASTPTDSGNTIYF
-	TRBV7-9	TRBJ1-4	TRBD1	TGTGCCAGCAGCTTGGGCAGGGGGAATGAAAAACTGTTTTTT	CASSLGRGNEKLFF
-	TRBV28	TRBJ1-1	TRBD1	TGTGCCAGCAGTCCTTCACAGGGGGTACTCACTGAAGCTTTCTTT	CASSPSQGVLTEAFF
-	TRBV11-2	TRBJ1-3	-	TGTGCCAGCAGCTTAGATCTAAGGGGCAAGACGGATTTT	CASSLDLRGKTDF
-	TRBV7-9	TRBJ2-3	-	TGTGCCAGCAGCTTTGCTAGTCCCACTAGCACAGATACGCAGTATTTT	CASSFASPTSTDTQYF
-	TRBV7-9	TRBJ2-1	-	TGTGCCAGCAGCTTCGATCGGGAGCCGCATGAGCAGTTCTTC	CASSFDREPHEQFF
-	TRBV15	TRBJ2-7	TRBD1	TGTGCCACCAGCAGAGAACCTCCGGGACAGGGACGACTAGCTCCGGGCCAACGGCAGTACTTC	CATSREPPGQGRLAPGQRQYF
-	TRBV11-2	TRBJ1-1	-	TGTGCCAGCAGCTCCGACAGGAGTGTGATGGCTTTCTTT	CASSSDRSVMAFF
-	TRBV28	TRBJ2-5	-	TGTGCCAGCAGTGGGGCCCAGGGTTTTACAGAGACCCAGTACTTC	CASSGAQGFTETQYF
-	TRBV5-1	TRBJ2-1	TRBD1	TGCGCCAGCAGCTTGGTGGGACAGGGCTCCTACAATGAGCAGTTCTTC	CASSLVGQGSYNEQFF
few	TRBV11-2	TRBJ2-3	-	TGTGCCAGCAGCTTAGACTCAGGGGTGGCGCAGTATTTT	CASSLDSGVAQYF
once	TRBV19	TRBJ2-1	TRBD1	TGTGCCAGTAGGGTTGGAGACAGGGTGTTCTTC	CASRVGDRVFF
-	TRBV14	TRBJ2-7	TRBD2	TGTGCCAGCAGCCAAGTGATAGCGGGAGGGTACGAGCAGTACTTC	CASSQVIAGGYEQYF
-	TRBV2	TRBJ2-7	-	TGTGCCAGCAGTGAATATCGAACTTACGAGCAGTACTTC	CASSEYRTYEQYF